The present TCR gamma chain was sequenced within a study of γδ T cells in repeated Plasmodium falciparum infection. Findings of the study overall: Vdelta2-negative gammadelta repertoires appeared less diverse and less shared in Malian than Australian children.

Vgamma9/Vdelta2+ and Vdelta2-negative gammadelta T cells were flow-sorted from PBMC for bulk sequencing. Germline loops: CDR1 GITISATS, CDR2 ISYDGTV (reference sequence). CDR3 length: 14 amino acids. TCRdb reapplied CATT to the multiplex PCR reads. This sample has 20,000 to 30,000 gamma-chain clones, with approximately 2.9% found just once. Notes on this clone: Its matching antigen is unknown. This DNA's translation differs at residue 12 from TCRdb's protein, which comes from a much larger clone; a read error is likely, and the protein shown is translated from the DNA.

The sample consisted of gamma-delta T cells from blood. No J gene was named, though the V gene is TRGV9. This receptor was identified in a pool of human donors (malaria-infected and uninfected, not separated). CDR3 DNA: TGTGCCTTGTGGGAGGTGCCCCGAACCCGTAAGAGACTCTTT. Amino acid sequence: CALWEVPRTRKRLF.